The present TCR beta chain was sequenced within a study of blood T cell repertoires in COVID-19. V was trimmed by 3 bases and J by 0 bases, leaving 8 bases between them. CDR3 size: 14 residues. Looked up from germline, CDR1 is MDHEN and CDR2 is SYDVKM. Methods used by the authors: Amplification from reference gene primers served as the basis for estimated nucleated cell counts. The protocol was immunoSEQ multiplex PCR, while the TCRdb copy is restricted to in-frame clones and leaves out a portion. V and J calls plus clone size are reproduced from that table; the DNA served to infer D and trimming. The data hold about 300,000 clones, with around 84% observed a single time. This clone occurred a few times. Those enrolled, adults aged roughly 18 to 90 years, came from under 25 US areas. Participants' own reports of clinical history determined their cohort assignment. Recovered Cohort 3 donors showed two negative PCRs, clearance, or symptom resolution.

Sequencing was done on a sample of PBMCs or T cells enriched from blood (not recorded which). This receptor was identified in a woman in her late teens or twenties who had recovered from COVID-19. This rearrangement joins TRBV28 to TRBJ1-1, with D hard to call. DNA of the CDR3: TGTGCCAGCAGTTTCAGTTACATGAACACTGAAGCTTTCTTT. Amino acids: CASSFSYMNTEAFF. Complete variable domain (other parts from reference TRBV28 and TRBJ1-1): DVKVTQSSRYLVKRTGEKVFLECVQDMDHENMFWYRQDPGLGLRLIYFSYDVKMKEKGDIPEGYSVSREKKERFSLILESASTNQTSMYLCASSFSYMNTEAFFGQGTRLTVV.